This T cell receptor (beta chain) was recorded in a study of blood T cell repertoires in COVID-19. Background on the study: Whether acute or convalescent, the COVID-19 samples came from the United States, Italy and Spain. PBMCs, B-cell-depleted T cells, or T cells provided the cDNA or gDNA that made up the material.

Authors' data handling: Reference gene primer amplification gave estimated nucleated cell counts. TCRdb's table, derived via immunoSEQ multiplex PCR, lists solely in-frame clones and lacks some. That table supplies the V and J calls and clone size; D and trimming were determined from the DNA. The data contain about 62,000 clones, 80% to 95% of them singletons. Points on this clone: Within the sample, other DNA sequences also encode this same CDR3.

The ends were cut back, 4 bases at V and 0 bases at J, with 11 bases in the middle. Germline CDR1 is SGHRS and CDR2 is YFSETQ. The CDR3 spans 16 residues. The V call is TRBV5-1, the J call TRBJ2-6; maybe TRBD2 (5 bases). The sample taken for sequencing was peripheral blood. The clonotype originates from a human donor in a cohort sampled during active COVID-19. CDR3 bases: TGCGCCAGCAGCCAAGTGGGAGTCTCTGGGGCCAACGTCCTGACTTTC. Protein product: CASSQVGVSGANVLTF.